One sample yielded the 20 T cell receptor beta chains listed below, sequenced in a study of low-dose radiotherapy and immunotherapy resistance in tumors. First-strand cDNA used TRAV- and TRBV-specific primers, covering alpha and beta chains. A roughly 21-cycle PCR with a constant-region primer and V-primer adapter amplified TCRs. Via MiXCR, TCRdb re-called the reads, giving one row per CDR3 protein. The sample has 9,500 to 15,000 distinct CDR3 sequences, approximately 73% seen once. All receptors derive from a human donor with advanced metastatic prostate, ovarian, gallbladder or colorectal cancer (not recorded which). This table probably holds off-target reads from a library built for another chain.

The V call is TRBV20-1, the J call TRBJ1-2; weak D call: TRBD1 (5 bases). The germline gives CDR1 DFQATT, CDR2 SNEGSKA (reference sequence). The CDR3 length is 12 residues. V shed 8 bases and J shed 4 bases, with 14 bases lying between them. DNA for the CDR3: TGCAGTCATCGGGACTCTCCCTATGGCTACACCTTC. This gives the protein CSHRDSPYGYTF.

V usage is TRBV27 and J usage is TRBJ2-7, with 8 bases fitting TRBD2. Trimming cost V 6 bases and J 6 bases; bases outside gene matches: 7. Germline V gene data show CDR1 as MNHEY and CDR2 as SMNVEV (reference sequence). The CDR3 covers 13 residues. CDR3 sequence reads: CASRDASGGEQYF. Written as DNA, the CDR3 is TGTGCCAGCAGGGATGCGAGCGGGGGCGAGCAGTACTTC.

The chain employs TRBV29-1 and TRBJ2-2; no reliable D call. CDR1 SQVTM and CDR2 ANQGSEA come from the germline V gene. Between the trimmed V and J ends, which lost 4 bases and 6 bases, there was a span of 9 bases. The CDR3 spans 12 residues. The CDR3 DNA sequence: TGCAGCGTTGCCCCCACCGCCGGGGAGCTGTTTTTT. Translation: CSVAPTAGELFF.

The chain carries TRBV19 and TRBJ2-1; 9 bases agree with TRBD2. Losses at the gene ends were 9 bases for V and 3 bases for J; bases not matched to a gene: 24. This CDR3 contains 20 residues. Looked up from germline, CDR1 is LNHDA and CDR2 is SQIVND (reference sequence). The CDR3 spells CARNAPFAPTSGSNYNEQFF. The CDR3 DNA sequence: TGTGCCAGGAATGCCCCCTTTGCCCCTACTAGCGGGTCTAACTACAATGAGCAGTTCTTC.

The gene calls are TRBV28 and TRBJ1-5; 7 positions agree with TRBD1. CDR3 length: 15 amino acids. J lost 0 bases, V lost 6 bases, and 5 bases had no gene match. Germline CDR1 is MDHEN and CDR2 is SYDVKM. Written as DNA, the CDR3 is TGTGCCAGCAGGGAACAGGGGTCTAGCAATCAGCCCCAGCATTTT. Translating it yields CASREQGSSNQPQHF. Complete variable domain (other parts from reference TRBV28 and TRBJ1-5): DVKVTQSSRYLVKRTGEKVFLECVQDMDHENMFWYRQDPGLGLRLIYFSYDVKMKEKGDIPEGYSVSREKKERFSLILESASTNQTSMYLCASREQGSSNQPQHFGDGTRLSIL.

In this sample, this clonotype turned up once. The chain carries TRBV28 and TRBJ2-3; D is perhaps TRBD1 (6 bases). The CDR3 runs to 13 residues. Per germline, CDR1 MDHEN and CDR2 SYDVKM. Trimming took off 7 bases at V and 1 base at J, with 9 bases between the two ends. For the CDR3, the DNA is TGTGCCAGCATAAACAGGGGCACAGATACGCAGTATTTT. It encodes CASINRGTDTQYF.

The rearrangement links TRBV6-5 to TRBJ1-2; D is possibly TRBD1 (5 bases). V lost 5 bases and J lost 2, with 12 bases in between. The CDR3 consists of 14 residues. The germline gives CDR1 MNHEY, CDR2 SVGAGI. In DNA, the CDR3 is TGTGCCAGCAGTGCCGGGGGGGGGAACTATGGCTACACCTTC. It translates to CASSAGGGNYGYTF.

The V gene is TRBV18, the J gene TRBJ2-7, with D perhaps TRBD1 (5 bases). Between the trimmed V and J ends, which lost 5 bases and 2 bases, there was a span of 13 bases. Germline V CDR1 and CDR2: KGHSH, LQKENI. The CDR3 contains 14 residues. DNA for the CDR3: TGTGCCAGCTCAGCCGCGCAGGGAACCTACGAGCAGTACTTC. It is translated as CASSAAQGTYEQYF.

The chain recombines TRBV2 with TRBJ2-1; 8 nucleotides agree with TRBD2. J was trimmed by 8 bases and V by 8 bases; bases with no gene match: 8. Germline CDR1 SNHLY, CDR2 FYNNEI. CDR3 length: 13 residues. As DNA, the CDR3 is TGTGCCAGCTCCGGGAGAGCGGGGGATGAGCAGTTCTTC. Translating gives CASSGRAGDEQFF.

The rearrangement joins TRBV27 to TRBJ2-7; no firm D call. Germline V gives CDR1 MNHEY, CDR2 SMNVEV (reference sequence). This CDR3 spans 17 amino acids. V shed 5 bases and J shed 0 bases, with 20 bases lying between them. The CDR3 reads CASSRALGGSSSYEQYF. The CDR3, as DNA: TGTGCCAGCAGTCGGGCCCTCGGCGGATCTAGCTCCTACGAGCAGTACTTC.

The table lists this clonotype with a few counts. J is TRBJ2-7 and V is TRBV27; D might be TRBD1 (5 bases). The CDR3 runs 11 residues. Trimming shortened V by 6 bases and J by 6 bases, and 9 bases separated the two germline ends. In germline, CDR1 is MNHEY, CDR2 SMNVEV (reference sequence). The CDR3 coding sequence is TGTGCCAGCAGACAGGACACCGAGCAGTACTTC. Amino acid sequence: CASRQDTEQYF.

V gene TRBV3-1 combines with J gene TRBJ1-1; D is unresolved. There are 13 residues in the CDR3. Germline assignment: CDR1 LGHDT and CDR2 YNNKEL (reference sequence). V lost 5 bases, J lost 1 base, and 8 bases lay in between. This CDR3 reads CASSTYRNTEAFF. The CDR3, as DNA: TGTGCCAGCAGCACTTACCGGAACACTGAAGCTTTCTTT. The variable domain in full, with the rest retrieved from reference TRBV3-1 and TRBJ1-1, is DTAVSQTPKYLVTQMGNDKSIKCEQNLGHDTMYWYKQDSKKFLKIMFSYNNKELIINETVPNRFSPKSPDKAHLNLHINSLELGDSAVYFCASSTYRNTEAFFGQGTRLTVV.

The chain carries TRBV2 and TRBJ2-1; D is perhaps TRBD2 (6 bases). V gave up 7 bases and J gave up 1 base, with 11 bases separating them. CDR3 length equals 14 residues. Germline values: CDR1 SNHLY, CDR2 FYNNEI. The CDR3 DNA reads as TGTGCCAGCACCCCGGCGGGGTCCTACAATGAGCAGTTCTTC. This sequence encodes CASTPAGSYNEQFF.

Points on this clonotype: Germline is not matched at one junction end, which may reflect a read error. The chain has TRBV29-1 and TRBJ1-1; no reliable D call. CDR3 length equals 13 residues. From germline, CDR1 is SQVTM and CDR2 ANQGSEA. The CDR3 DNA is TGCAGCGTCGAAGGAGTTGTCGGCACTGAAGCTTTCTTT. It encodes CSVEGVVGTEAFF.

The chain couples TRBV5-4 to TRBJ2-7, with D perhaps matching TRBD1 (6 bases). The CDR3 is 14 amino acids. V was shortened by 0 bases and J by 3 bases, with 10 bases between the two germline ends. Per germline, CDR1 SGHNT and CDR2 YYREEE (reference sequence). The CDR3 DNA sequence: TGTGCCAGCAGCTTGGGGGACAACAACTACGAGCAGTACTTC. It specifies CASSLGDNNYEQYF.

The chain is built from TRBV12-3 or TRBV12-4 and TRBJ2-7, with D unresolved. The V end was cut by 4 bases, the J end by 2 bases, with 9 bases between. The CDR3 sequence is 13 residues long. The chain's CDR3 is CASSWQETYEQYF. The DNA for the CDR3 is TGTGCCAGCAGTTGGCAAGAAACCTACGAGCAGTACTTC.

V and J are TRBV19 and TRBJ1-4; 7 bases fit TRBD1. This CDR3 contains 15 residues. V dropped 6 bases and J dropped 0; count of bases not matched to a gene: 4. Germline V gives CDR1 LNHDA, CDR2 SQIVND (reference sequence). The CDR3 DNA reads TGTGCCAGTAGGCCCAGGGGGGCAACTAATGAAAAACTGTTTTTT. Translated: CASRPRGATNEKLFF.

The chain links TRBV28 to TRBJ1-2; 7 bases line up with TRBD1. Germline V lookup: CDR1 MDHEN, CDR2 SYDVKM. This CDR3 region has 13 residues. Trimming cost V 3 bases and J 6 bases; bases outside gene matches: 4. CDR3 in DNA: TGTGCCAGCAGTTTGGCCAGGGGGAATGGCTACACCTTC. It translates to CASSLARGNGYTF.

This CDR3 is CASSPNRGGGYNEQFF. In DNA form, the CDR3 reads TGTGCCAGCAGCCCGAATCGAGGGGGAGGATACAATGAGCAGTTCTTC. The chain combines TRBV6-2 or TRBV6-3 with TRBJ2-1, with D tentatively TRBD1 or TRBD2 (6 bases each). The CDR3 runs 16 residues. CDR1 is MNHEY and CDR2 is SVGEGT in the germline V gene. Trimming removed 6 bases from V and 4 bases from J, with 19 bases in between.

J is TRBJ1-1 and V is TRBV29-1, with D possibly matching TRBD1 (5 bases). The CDR3 covers 11 residues. CDR1 and CDR2 (germline): SQVTM, ANQGSEA. Between the trimmed V and J ends, which lost 7 bases and 1 base, there was a span of 7 bases. In DNA form, the CDR3 reads TGCAGCGGACAGCCGAACACTGAAGCTTTCTTT. Its translation is CSGQPNTEAFF.